The T cell receptor (beta chain) under discussion was sequenced for a study of blood T cell repertoires in COVID-19. Across the whole study: T cells, B-cell-depleted T cells, or PBMCs supplied cDNA or gDNA.

This CDR3 contains 12 residues. Deletions cut 0 bases from V and 9 bases from J, with 8 bases between. The germline gives CDR1 SEHNR, CDR2 FQNEAQ (reference sequence). Per the original methods: Estimated nucleated cell counts came from reference gene primer amplification. Method: immunoSEQ multiplex PCR; TCRdb's copy keeps in-frame clones and lacks some. Clonal size and the V and J genes are those of that table, whereas D and trimming came from the DNA. The sample lists fewer than 300,000 clones; roughly 89% were seen once. The TCR was taken from a man aged 35 to 55 who had recovered from COVID-19. Sequencing used PBMCs or T cells enriched from blood (not recorded which). This rearrangement joins TRBV7-9 to TRBJ1-1; D remains ambiguous. The CDR3 DNA follows: TGTGCCAGCAGCTTAGCAGCCCCTAAAGCTTTCTTT. Its translation: CASSLAAPKAFF.